The 8 T cell receptor beta chains in this list originate from one sample, sequenced in a study of persistence of HIV-infected CD4 T cells. The libraries were made with immunoSEQ version 4 in survey mode. The repertoire was sequenced with immunoSEQ multiplex PCR; TCRdb's copy has only in-frame clones and lacks some. The top ten clones hold about 1.5% of a sample with about 64,000 clones, under 80% of them seen once. No antigens are known for them. An overlapping HIV-1 Gag peptide pool stimulated these cells at 0.85 to 1 ug/peptide/mL. CD40L-negative CD69-negative CD45RO-high memory CD4+ T cells were sorted as populations depleted of antigen-responding cells. The material was CD4+ T cells sorted from PBMCs after roughly 18-hour stimulation, obtained from a patient who received antiretroviral therapy. The receptor source for this set is an adult man with HIV who was CMV-seropositive.

The CDR3 sequence: CASSLRPSGANVLTF. The CDR3 region has the DNA TGTGCCAGCAGCTTGAGGCCTTCTGGGGCCAACGTCCTGACTTTC. The V call is TRBV5-6, the J call TRBJ2-6, with D unclear. CDR1 is SGHDT and CDR2 is YYEEEE in the germline V gene. This CDR3 is 15 amino acids long. With 1 base removed from V and 1 base from J, the gap between germline ends came to 6 bases. Using reference TRBV5-6 and TRBJ2-6 for the parts outside the CDR3, the full variable domain is DAGVTQSPTHLIKTRGQQVTLRCSPKSGHDTVSWYQQALGQGPQFIFQYYEEEERQRGNFPDRFSGHQFPNYSSELNVNALLLGDSALYLCASSLRPSGANVLTFGAGSRLTVL.

The chain uses TRBV11-2 and TRBJ1-1, with 9 nucleotides matching TRBD1. V shed 1 base and J 0 bases; nucleotides not matched to a gene: 9. Germline CDR1 and CDR2: SGHAT and FQNNGV. The CDR3 covers 18 residues. The CDR3 DNA follows: TGTGCCAGCAGCTTAGGGCGACAGGGGGAATTCATGAACACTGAAGCTTTCTTT. It is translated as CASSLGRQGEFMNTEAFF.

The chain recombines TRBV21-1 with TRBJ1-4; no DNA check was done on the table's D call, TRBD1. TRBV21-1 is given as a pseudogene. There are 10 residues in the CDR3. Here the CDR3 DNA reads TGTGCCAGCACCATACAGGGTGAGGTTTTT. Its protein product is CASTIQGEVF.

In its sample, this clone was seen once. The V and J genes are TRBV25-1 and TRBJ2-4; TRBD1 matches 7 bases. Germline trimming cut 1 base from V and 4 bases from J; bases unmatched to any gene: 7. The germline gives CDR1 MGHDK, CDR2 SYGVNS. There are 16 residues in the CDR3. In DNA, the CDR3 is TGTGCCAGCAGTGAATCCCGTCAGACAGGGAAAAACATTCAGTACTTC. Protein product: CASSESRQTGKNIQYF.

The chain joins TRBV5-1 to TRBJ2-2, with D tentatively TRBD2 (7 bases). The CDR3 contains 13 residues. Trimming removed 4 bases at V and 7 bases at J, with 11 bases between. CDR1 and CDR2 (germline): SGHRS, YFSETQ. The CDR3 DNA reads TGCGCCAGCAGCGGGGGGGCGAACGGGGAGCTGTTTTTT. Encoded protein: CASSGGANGELFF.

This clone was found once. V usage is TRBV4-1 and J usage is TRBJ1-2; TRBD1 is a possible D gene (6 bases). Germline CDR1 is MGHRA and CDR2 is YSYEKL. The CDR3 loop spans 17 amino acids. V shed 4 bases and J shed 8 bases, with 26 bases lying between them. The chain's CDR3 is CASSLQGQGVGVRGYTF. Here the CDR3 DNA reads TGCGCCAGCAGCCTCCAGGGGCAGGGCGTCGGGGTCCGGGGCTACACCTTC.

This clone was detected only once. Written as DNA, the CDR3 is TGTGCCAGCAGTGGTGGTAACAGGGAGAATGAAAAACTGTTTTTT. Translated: CASSGGNRENEKLFF. The chain carries TRBV2 and TRBJ1-4; tentative D call: TRBD1 (6 bases). This CDR3 is 15 amino acids long. From germline, CDR1 is SNHLY and CDR2 FYNNEI. Deletions cut 4 bases from V and 5 bases from J, with 14 bases between.

This clone was seen a few times. This chain connects TRBV7-9 to TRBJ2-7; 7 positions agree with TRBD1. Looked up from germline, CDR1 is SEHNR and CDR2 is FQNEAQ (reference sequence). V shed 4 bases, J shed 5 bases, and the junction held 5 bases outside the gene matches. This CDR3 has 13 amino acids. CDR3 sequence (DNA): TGTGCCAGCAGCTATGACAGGGACCACGAGCAGTACTTC. It codes for CASSYDRDHEQYF. Together with reference TRBV7-9 and TRBJ2-7, the CDR3 gives the full variable domain: DTGVSQNPRHKITKRGQNVTFRCDPISEHNRLYWYRQTLGQGPEFLTYFQNEAQLEKSRLLSDRFSAERPKGSFSTLEIQRTEQGDSAMYLCASSYDRDHEQYFGPGTRLTVT.